This record looks at one T cell receptor beta chain sequence and its context. Its antigen remains unidentified. The CDR3 extends over 15 amino acids. Per the germline V gene, CDR1 is SGHRS and CDR2 is YFSETQ. After removal of 3 bases from V and 6 bases from J, the junction contained 6 bases not matched to a gene. This specimen comes from a study of cytomegalovirus exposure and HLA in healthy donors. Looking at the study overall: Earlier results showed approximately 110 million unique TCR beta sequences derived from around 170 million T cells.

General study findings and limits: Near-uniform donor sequencing depth was presumed by presence/absence analyses. Earlier analysis found most TCR beta V segments productive about 87% or about 30% of the time.

The PCR ran on 60 Vbeta and 13 Jbeta primers. Profiling relied on immunoSEQ multiplex PCR, and the TCRdb table lists in-frame clones only, not all of them. The sample has around 97,000 clones, roughly 80% seen once; the top ten hold roughly 4%. The chain uses TRBV5-1 and TRBJ2-3; 11 nucleotides match TRBD2. The source material was PBMCs. The origin of this receptor is a man in his fifties in good health and CMV-seropositive. CDR3 loop: CASSSLAGGFDTQYF. The CDR3 nucleotides are TGCGCCAGCAGCTCCTTAGCGGGAGGGTTTGATACGCAGTATTTT.